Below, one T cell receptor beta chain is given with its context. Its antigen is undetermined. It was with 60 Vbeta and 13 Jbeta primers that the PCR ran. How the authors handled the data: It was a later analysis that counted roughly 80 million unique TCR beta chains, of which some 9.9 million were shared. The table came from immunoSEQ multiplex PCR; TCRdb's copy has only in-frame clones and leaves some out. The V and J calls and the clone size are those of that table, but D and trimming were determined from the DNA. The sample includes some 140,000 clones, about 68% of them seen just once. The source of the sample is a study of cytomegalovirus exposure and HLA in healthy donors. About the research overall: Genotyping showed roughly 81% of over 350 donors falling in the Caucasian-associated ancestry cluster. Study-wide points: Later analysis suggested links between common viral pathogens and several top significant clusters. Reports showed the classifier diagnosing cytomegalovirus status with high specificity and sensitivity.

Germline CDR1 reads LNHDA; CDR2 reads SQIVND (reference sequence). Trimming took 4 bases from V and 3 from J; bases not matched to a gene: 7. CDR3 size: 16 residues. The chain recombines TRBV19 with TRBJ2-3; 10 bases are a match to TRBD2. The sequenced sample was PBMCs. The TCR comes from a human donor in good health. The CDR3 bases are TGTGCCAGTAGTAAGGGTAGCGGGAGGAGAACAGATACGCAGTATTTT. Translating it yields CASSKGSGRRTDTQYF.